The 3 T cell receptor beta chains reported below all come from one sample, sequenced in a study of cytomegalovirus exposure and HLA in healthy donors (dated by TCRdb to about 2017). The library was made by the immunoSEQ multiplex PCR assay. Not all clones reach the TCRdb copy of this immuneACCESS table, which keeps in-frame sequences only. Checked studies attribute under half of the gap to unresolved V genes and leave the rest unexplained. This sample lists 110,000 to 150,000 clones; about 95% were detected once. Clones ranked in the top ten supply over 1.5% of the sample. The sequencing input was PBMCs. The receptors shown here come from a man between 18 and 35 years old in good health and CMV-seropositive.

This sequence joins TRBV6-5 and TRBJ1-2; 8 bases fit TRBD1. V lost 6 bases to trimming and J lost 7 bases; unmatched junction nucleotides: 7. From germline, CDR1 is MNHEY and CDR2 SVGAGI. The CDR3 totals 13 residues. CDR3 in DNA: TGTGCCAGCAGGACAGGGGTTGACGGTGGCTACACCTTC. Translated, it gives CASRTGVDGGYTF.

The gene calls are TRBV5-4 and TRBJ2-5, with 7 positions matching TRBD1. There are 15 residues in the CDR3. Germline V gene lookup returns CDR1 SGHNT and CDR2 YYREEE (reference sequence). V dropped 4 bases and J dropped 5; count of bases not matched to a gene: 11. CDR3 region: CASSARQGQGETQYF. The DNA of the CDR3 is TGTGCCAGCAGCGCAAGACAGGGTCAAGGTGAGACCCAGTACTTC.

The CDR3 DNA follows: TGCAGCGTTGAAGGTGACAGGGGTGGTAATTACGAGCAGTACTTC. It yields the protein CSVEGDRGGNYEQYF. The chain employs TRBV29-1 and TRBJ2-7, with TRBD1 matching over 8 bases. J gave up 4 bases and V 1 base, and 9 bases lay outside the gene matches. This CDR3 comprises 15 residues. Germline-derived CDR1 and CDR2 are SQVTM and ANQGSEA.